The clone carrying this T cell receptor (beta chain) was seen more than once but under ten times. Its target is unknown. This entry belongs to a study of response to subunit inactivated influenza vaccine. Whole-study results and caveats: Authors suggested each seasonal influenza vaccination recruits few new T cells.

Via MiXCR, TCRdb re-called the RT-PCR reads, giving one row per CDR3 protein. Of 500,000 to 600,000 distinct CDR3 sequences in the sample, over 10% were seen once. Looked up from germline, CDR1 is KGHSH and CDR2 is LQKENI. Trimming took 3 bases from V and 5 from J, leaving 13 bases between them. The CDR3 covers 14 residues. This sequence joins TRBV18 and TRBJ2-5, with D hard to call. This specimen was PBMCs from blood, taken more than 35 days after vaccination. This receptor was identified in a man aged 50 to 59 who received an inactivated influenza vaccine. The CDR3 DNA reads TGTGCCAGCTCACCCGAGGCCCTAGGGGAGACCCAGTACTTC. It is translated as CASSPEALGETQYF.